These 3 T cell receptor beta chains were sequenced from one sample in a study of blood T cell repertoires in COVID-19. Measured with immunoSEQ multiplex PCR; TCRdb has only the in-frame clones, and not every one. The sample yields about 150,000 clones, around four fifths seen once. Material: PBMCs or T cells enriched from blood (not recorded which). The receptors stem from a woman aged 40 to 50 who had recovered from COVID-19.

This rearrangement joins TRBV19 to TRBJ1-5; D is ambiguous. From germline, CDR1 is LNHDA and CDR2 SQIVND (reference sequence). The V gene lost 6 bases and the J gene lost 9 bases, with 15 bases spanning the gap. This CDR3 contains 13 residues. This CDR3 is CASRTDEVRPQHF. Here the CDR3 DNA reads TGTGCCAGTAGAACGGATGAGGTACGGCCCCAGCATTTT.

This clone was observed once. V and J are TRBV5-1 and TRBJ2-3, with TRBD2 identical over 11 bases. Trimming cost V 4 bases and J 1 base; bases outside gene matches: 11. The CDR3 sequence is 18 residues long. CDR1 and CDR2 (germline): SGHRS, YFSETQ. CDR3 DNA sequence: TGCGCCAGCAGCCCGAGGCCAACTAGCGGGGGCCGCACAGATACGCAGTATTTT. Amino acids: CASSPRPTSGGRTDTQYF.

The chain joins TRBV6-5 to TRBJ1-2, with D maybe TRBD1 (5 bases). The CDR3 is 14 amino acids. Trimming left V 6 bases short and J 0 bases short, with 11 bases between. Germline V CDR1 and CDR2: MNHEY, SVGAGI. The CDR3: CASSQGLTNYGYTF. The CDR3 nucleotides read TGTGCCAGCAGCCAGGGACTGACTAACTATGGCTACACCTTC.